The 23 T cell receptor beta chains listed next were all sequenced from one sample in a study of T cells in Graves' hyperthyroidism and ophthalmopathy. Amplification of TCR beta CDR3 regions was performed using RNA transcripts as template. HTBI primers were employed in a first-round RT-PCR of the TCR CDR3. TCRdb recomputed calls from the multiplex PCR reads with MiXCR, one row per CDR3 protein. This sample has about 270,000 distinct CDR3 sequences; approximately 25% occur once, and the top ten carry around 32%. The sequencing input was blood. These receptors were collected from a woman aged 40 to 50 with Graves' ophthalmopathy.

The V call is TRBV5-1, the J call TRBJ2-5; 7 bases map to TRBD2. In germline, CDR1 is SGHRS, CDR2 YFSETQ. V lost 3 bases to trimming and J lost 1 base; unmatched junction nucleotides: 3. This CDR3 region has 14 residues. The CDR3 DNA reads as TGCGCCAGCAGCTCCGGACTAGTCCAAGAGACCCAGTACTTC. This encodes CASSSGLVQETQYF.

V gene TRBV5-1 combines with J gene TRBJ1-1; D is unclear. Germline lookup yields CDR1 SGHRS and CDR2 YFSETQ. The CDR3 is 14 amino acids. The ends were cut back, 3 bases at V and 1 base at J, with 10 bases in the middle. The CDR3 DNA sequence: TGCGCCAGCAGCTACTCATTTGGGAACACTGAAGCTTTCTTT. Amino acid sequence: CASSYSFGNTEAFF.

In its sample, this clonotype was seen many times. The chain has TRBV30 and TRBJ1-5, with D maybe TRBD1 (5 bases). CDR1 is GTSNPN, CDR2 SVGIG, per germline (reference sequence). The CDR3 totals 16 residues. Trimming stripped 4 bases from V and 3 bases from J, with 19 bases between. Here the CDR3 reads CAWTPGEPGDNQPQHF. CDR3 coding DNA: TGTGCCTGGACCCCGGGGGAACCGGGGGACAATCAGCCCCAGCATTTT.

This clonotype came up once. This chain connects TRBV5-1 to TRBJ2-7; 11 bases align to TRBD1. Trimming at V came to 4 bases and at J to 6 bases, leaving 9 bases not matched to a gene. Germline assignment: CDR1 SGHRS and CDR2 YFSETQ. The CDR3 is made up of 15 amino acids. The chain's CDR3 is CASSKLRDRGGEQYF. CDR3 nucleotide sequence: TGCGCCAGCAGCAAGCTCCGGGACAGGGGGGGCGAGCAGTACTTC.

V usage is TRBV12-3 or TRBV12-4 and J usage is TRBJ2-7; 9 bases fit TRBD1. V trimming: 6 bases; J trimming: 4 bases; junction bases outside the gene matches: 10. The CDR3 is 15 amino acids. CDR3 residues: CASRVTGTGRYEQYF. CDR3 DNA sequence: TGTGCCAGCAGGGTAACCGGGACAGGGCGTTACGAGCAGTACTTC.

This clonotype was counted at least ten times. The chain recombines TRBV20-1 with TRBJ2-7, with 7 bases identical to TRBD1. Germline V gene sequence: CDR1 DFQATT, CDR2 SNEGSKA (reference sequence). With V trimmed by 0 bases and J by 3 bases, 11 bases remained unmatched. This CDR3 has 16 amino acids. This CDR3 is CSARDPQTGYVYEQYF. As DNA, the CDR3 is TGCAGTGCTAGAGATCCCCAGACAGGGTACGTCTACGAGCAGTACTTC.

The rearrangement links TRBV19 to TRBJ2-2; 7 bases are a match to TRBD1. The germline CDR1 and CDR2 sequences are LNHDA and SQIVND (reference sequence). There are 13 residues in the CDR3. The trim removed 4 bases at V and 6 bases at J, leaving 2 bases unmatched. The CDR3 region is CASSTDRAGELFF. The CDR3 DNA sequence: TGTGCCAGTAGTACCGACAGGGCCGGGGAGCTGTTTTTT.

This chain connects TRBV6-2 or TRBV6-3 to TRBJ1-5; 11 bases agree with TRBD1. There are 15 residues in the CDR3. V lost 6 bases, J lost 10 bases, and 11 bases stayed unmatched. Germline V lookup: CDR1 MNHEY, CDR2 SVGEGT. The CDR3 is CASRNPGQGALPQHF. The DNA for the CDR3 is TGTGCCAGCAGAAACCCTGGACAGGGGGCTTTACCCCAGCATTTT.

The chain is built from TRBV6-5 and TRBJ1-1; tentative D call: TRBD1 (6 bases). V was shortened by 2 bases and J by 3 bases, with 10 bases between the two germline ends. There are 14 residues in the CDR3. Germline V gives CDR1 MNHEY, CDR2 SVGAGI. The CDR3 spells CASSYGGADTEAFF. The CDR3 DNA sequence: TGTGCCAGCAGTTACGGGGGCGCGGACACTGAAGCTTTCTTT.

This clonotype has more than one count but fewer than ten. Germline is not matched at one junction end, which may reflect a read error. The chain uses TRBV20-1 and TRBJ2-5; D remains unclear. Germline values: CDR1 DFQATT, CDR2 SNEGSKA (reference sequence). This CDR3 contains 11 residues. The CDR3 protein is CSAHKGETQYF. As DNA, the CDR3 is TGCAGTGCACACAAGGGTGAGACCCAGTATTTC.

The sample holds many counts of this clonotype. The chain is built from TRBV11-2 and TRBJ2-3; the D gene is possibly TRBD2 (5 bases). V lost 0 bases to trimming and J lost 0 bases, with 13 bases between them. Per the germline V gene, CDR1 is SGHAT and CDR2 is FQNNGV. This CDR3 is 17 amino acids long. As DNA, the CDR3 is TGTGCCAGCAGCTTAGATGGTGGAGCGGTCAGCACAGATACGCAGTATTTT. Translation: CASSLDGGAVSTDTQYF. Full variable domain (outside the CDR3, taken from reference TRBV11-2 and TRBJ2-3): EAGVAQSPRYKIIEKRQSVAFWCNPISGHATLYWYQQILGQGPKLLIQFQNNGVVDDSQLPKDRFSAERLKGVDSTLKIQPAKLEDSAVYLCASSLDGGAVSTDTQYFGPGTRLTVL.

This clonotype was seen at least ten times. V usage is TRBV5-1 and J usage is TRBJ1-1; 7 bases line up with TRBD1. Germline lookup yields CDR1 SGHRS and CDR2 YFSETQ. The CDR3 is 16 residues long. The J segment lost 1 base and the V segment lost 4 bases, leaving 10 bases of the junction unmatched. The CDR3 loop is CASSERQGGGNTEAFF. DNA of the CDR3: TGCGCCAGCAGCGAACGACAGGGCGGAGGGAACACTGAAGCTTTCTTT.

The rearrangement links TRBV6-1 to TRBJ1-5; 12 positions agree with TRBD1. CDR1 and CDR2 from the germline V gene are MNHNS and SASEGT. This CDR3 region has 17 residues. V was clipped by 6 bases and J by 3 bases; unmatched bases: 9. The CDR3 reads CASRTSGQGANNQPQHF. DNA for the CDR3: TGTGCCAGCAGAACATCGGGACAGGGGGCGAACAATCAGCCCCAGCATTTT.

This clonotype was counted at least ten times. The J gene is TRBJ1-5, the V gene TRBV19; TRBD1 might be the D (6 bases). The CDR3 covers 14 residues. V lost 2 bases to trimming and J lost 5 bases, with 10 bases between them. Germline V CDR1 and CDR2: LNHDA, SQIVND (reference sequence). The CDR3 region has the DNA TGTGCCAGTAGTATAAACAGGGAGGATCAGCCCCAGCATTTT. Translation gives CASSINREDQPQHF.

This clonotype occurred many times. J is TRBJ2-7 and V is TRBV20-1, with D unresolved. This CDR3 contains 10 residues. Germline V gene lookup returns CDR1 DFQATT and CDR2 SNEGSKA (reference sequence). Trimming took 7 bases from V and 0 from J, leaving 4 bases between them. The chain's CDR3 is CSGGSYEQYF. The DNA of the CDR3 is TGCAGTGGGGGCTCCTACGAGCAGTACTTC.

This clonotype showed up many times. The chain combines TRBV6-1 with TRBJ1-2; D is perhaps TRBD1 (6 bases). The CDR3 runs 11 residues. V was pared by 5 bases and J by 6 bases, with 7 bases between. Germline V CDR1 and CDR2: MNHNS, SASEGT. CDR3 in DNA: TGTGCCAGCAGTAGACAGGATGGCTACACCTTC. It is translated as CASSRQDGYTF.

A few counts support this clonotype. The chain combines TRBV6-1 with TRBJ1-1, with D maybe TRBD1 (5 bases). V lost 7 bases and J lost 2, with 14 bases in between. CDR3 length: 14 amino acids. Germline CDR1 and CDR2: MNHNS and SASEGT. The CDR3 DNA is TGTGCCAGCATCAAGGGGCGCGCAAACACTGAAGCTTTCTTT. Translation gives CASIKGRANTEAFF.

This clonotype was picked up many times. V and J are TRBV20-1 and TRBJ2-2; D possibly corresponds to TRBD2 (6 bases). CDR1 and CDR2 from the germline V gene are DFQATT and SNEGSKA (reference sequence). The CDR3 contains 15 residues. V was trimmed by 1 base and J by 6 bases, leaving 15 bases between them. The CDR3 DNA sequence: TGCAGTGCTAGAGCCGGGGGTATGCGGGCCGGGGAGCTGTTTTTT. This encodes CSARAGGMRAGELFF.

The CDR3 reads CASSTPTFSYEQYF. The CDR3 DNA reads as TGTGCCAGCAGTACACCGACGTTCTCCTACGAGCAGTACTTC. This chain joins TRBV28 and TRBJ2-7; the D is unclear. Trimming took 5 bases from V and 0 from J, leaving 11 bases between them. Germline CDR1 MDHEN, CDR2 SYDVKM. This CDR3 contains 14 residues.

The chain recombines TRBV6-2 or TRBV6-3 with TRBJ2-2; 11 bases line up with TRBD2. CDR3 length equals 19 residues. Per the germline V gene, CDR1 is MNHEY and CDR2 is SVGEGT. Unmatched junction bases numbered 12, after V lost 2 bases and J lost 4 bases. The CDR3 DNA is TGTGCCAGCAGTTACCTTCGACTAGCGGGACCTCGAATCACCGGGGAGCTGTTTTTT. This sequence encodes CASSYLRLAGPRITGELFF.

This clonotype was recorded many times. The V and J genes are TRBV30 and TRBJ1-5; D might be TRBD1 (6 bases). Germline-derived CDR1 and CDR2 are GTSNPN and SVGIG (reference sequence). Trimming stripped 3 bases from V and 7 bases from J, with 25 bases between. The CDR3 loop spans 17 amino acids. In DNA, the CDR3 is TGTGCCTGGAGCGAGGGGGGGGGCGCGGTCTCTAGGCAGCCCCAGCATTTT. This gives the protein CAWSEGGGAVSRQPQHF.

This clonotype occurred a few times. This chain connects TRBV7-8 to TRBJ2-2, with 8 bases that match TRBD2. The CDR3 extends over 16 amino acids. CDR1 SGHVS and CDR2 FQNEAQ come from the germline V gene. Losses at the gene ends were 3 bases for V and 0 bases for J; bases not matched to a gene: 3. The chain's CDR3 is CASSFISGANTGELFF. CDR3 DNA: TGTGCCAGCAGCTTCATTAGCGGGGCGAACACCGGGGAGCTGTTTTTT.

The table lists this clonotype with many counts. The V and J genes are TRBV6-1 and TRBJ2-5, with TRBD2 matching 10 bases. Germline V CDR1 and CDR2: MNHNS, SASEGT. This CDR3 contains 17 residues. V gave up 6 bases and J gave up 3 bases; unmatched junction bases: 13. CDR3 nucleotide sequence: TGTGCCAGCAGACCTTGGACTCCGGGACTAGCGAAAGAGACCCAGTACTTC. This translates into CASRPWTPGLAKETQYF.